This passage covers 32 T cell receptor beta chains from one sample sequenced in a study of cytomegalovirus exposure and HLA in healthy donors. PCR used 60 Vbeta primers and 13 Jbeta primers. Profiled with immunoSEQ multiplex PCR; TCRdb holds only in-frame clones, not every one. The sample records under 150,000 clones, approximately 83% being singletons. The source material was PBMCs. The receptor source for this set is a male donor in good health and CMV-seronegative.

This clone appeared once. The chain employs TRBV30 and TRBJ1-2; D gene uncertain. The CDR3 consists of 14 residues. Trimming took 0 bases from V and 6 from J, leaving 14 bases between them. Germline CDR1 and CDR2: GTSNPN and SVGIG (reference sequence). As DNA, the CDR3 is TGTGCCTGGAGTGTAATCCACGGTGCGGATGGCTACACCTTC. It yields the protein CAWSVIHGADGYTF.

This chain joins TRBV6-5 and TRBJ2-2; 7 positions agree with TRBD1. CDR1 is MNHEY and CDR2 is SVGAGI in the germline V gene. The CDR3 is 14 amino acids. V lost 6 bases and J lost 4; bases outside the gene matches: 5. CDR3 in DNA: TGTGCCAGCAGCAGAGACAGGGCCACCGGGGAGCTGTTTTTT. Translating gives CASSRDRATGELFF.

This sequence joins TRBV7-8 and TRBJ2-7; 7 nucleotides align to TRBD2. Losses at the gene ends were 5 bases for V and 5 bases for J; bases not matched to a gene: 12. This CDR3 is 15 amino acids long. Germline V lookup: CDR1 SGHVS, CDR2 FQNEAQ. CDR3: CASSRGRGLVNEQYF. CDR3 sequence (DNA): TGTGCCAGCAGCCGAGGCCGTGGACTAGTAAACGAGCAGTACTTC.

V usage is TRBV6-4 and J usage is TRBJ2-6, with 11 bases matching TRBD1. Trimming removed 8 bases from V and 0 bases from J; junction bases left unmatched: 0. The CDR3 sequence is 15 residues long. The germline V gene has CDR1 MRHNA and CDR2 SNTAGT. The CDR3 bases are TGTGCCAGCGGGACAGGGGGCTCTGGGGCCAACGTCCTGACTTTC. It encodes CASGTGGSGANVLTF.

A few counts support this clone. This chain connects TRBV5-1 to TRBJ1-5; 7 nucleotides agree with TRBD1. This CDR3 has 16 amino acids. The V and J ends lost 3 bases and 5 bases, in that order; junction bases with no gene match: 11. From germline, CDR1 is SGHRS and CDR2 YFSETQ. CDR3 sequence (DNA): TGCGCCAGCAGCTCTGAAGGGGACAGATCATATCAGCCCCAGCATTTT. It encodes CASSSEGDRSYQPQHF.

This rearrangement joins TRBV29-1 to TRBJ2-2; D unresolved. The germline V and J ends were trimmed by 6 bases and 4 bases, with 6 bases remaining between them. This CDR3 has 11 residues. Germline CDR1 reads SQVTM; CDR2 reads ANQGSEA. The DNA of the CDR3 is TGCAGCGTAGCTGTCACCGGGGAGCTGTTTTTT. Translating gives CSVAVTGELFF.

The CDR3 sequence is CASTMAHQPQHF. DNA of the CDR3: TGTGCCAGCACCATGGCCCATCAGCCCCAGCATTTT. This chain links TRBV28 with TRBJ1-5; D remains ambiguous. Trimming shortened V by 7 bases and J by 5 bases, and 9 bases separated the two germline ends. Germline assignment: CDR1 MDHEN and CDR2 SYDVKM. This CDR3 contains 12 residues.

This clone was seen only a few times. V gene TRBV5-6 combines with J gene TRBJ1-5; D gene uncertain. The CDR3 has 16 amino acids. Germline assignment: CDR1 SGHDT and CDR2 YYEEEE. The V end was cut by 0 bases, the J end by 4 bases, with 14 bases between. As DNA, the CDR3 is TGTGCCAGCAGCTTGGCCCTTCGTGGAGGGAATCAGCCCCAGCATTTT. It codes for CASSLALRGGNQPQHF.

J is TRBJ1-3 and V is TRBV7-9, with no clear D. Per germline, CDR1 SEHNR and CDR2 FQNEAQ (reference sequence). The CDR3 is 13 amino acids. V was trimmed by 7 bases and J by 7 bases, leaving 14 bases between them. This chain's CDR3 is CASTRNLENTIYF. CDR3 DNA sequence: TGTGCCAGCACCCGAAATTTGGAGAACACCATATATTTT.

The chain joins TRBV14 to TRBJ2-7; 10 positions agree with TRBD2. This CDR3 comprises 15 residues. CDR1 and CDR2 (germline): SGHDN, FVKESK. The V gene end was trimmed by 1 base and the J gene end by 5 bases; junction bases not matched to a gene: 5. CDR3 in amino acids: CASSQGSSGSDEQYF. The CDR3 coding sequence is TGTGCCAGCAGCCAAGGATCTAGCGGGAGTGACGAGCAGTACTTC.

A note on this clone: Other nucleotide sequences in the sample specify the same CDR3. The genes are TRBV29-1 and TRBJ2-5; 7 nucleotides line up with TRBD2. The germline gives CDR1 SQVTM, CDR2 ANQGSEA. This CDR3 has 17 amino acids. Trimming at V came to 0 bases and at J to 3 bases, leaving 13 bases not matched to a gene. The CDR3 region has the DNA TGCAGCGTTGAAGATCCCGCCCGTTGGGCGGGAGAAGAGACCCAGTACTTC. Translated: CSVEDPARWAGEETQYF.

The chain joins TRBV13 to TRBJ2-7; 11 positions match TRBD1. Germline CDR1 and CDR2: PRHDT and FYEKMQ (reference sequence). Trimming cost V 4 bases and J 7 bases; bases outside gene matches: 9. The CDR3 loop spans 15 amino acids. The chain's CDR3 is CASSYSDRGRREQYF. CDR3 coding DNA: TGTGCCAGCAGCTACTCGGACAGGGGGCGGCGGGAGCAGTACTTC.

V is TRBV30 and J is TRBJ1-6; D unclear. Trimming shortened V by 1 base and J by 7 bases, and 14 bases separated the two germline ends. The CDR3 length is 15 residues. Per the germline V gene, CDR1 is GTSNPN and CDR2 is SVGIG (reference sequence). The DNA of the CDR3 is TGTGCCTGGAGTGCCCTTGGGCCCCTAAATTCACCCCTCCACTTT. Translating it yields CAWSALGPLNSPLHF. The full variable domain, completed using reference TRBV30 and TRBJ1-6, is SQTIHQWPATLVQPVGSPLSLECTVEGTSNPNLYWYRQAAGRGLQLLFYSVGIGQISSEVPQNLSASRPQDRQFILSSKKLLLSDSGFYLCAWSALGPLNSPLHFGNGTRLTVT.

The CDR3 bases are TGTGCCAGCAAGTCTGGCGGGGGCCGGGGCTATGGCTACACCTTC. It encodes CASKSGGGRGYGYTF. The chain joins TRBV2 to TRBJ1-2; the D gene is possibly TRBD1 (6 bases). The CDR3 extends over 15 amino acids. Trimming removed 7 bases from V and 4 bases from J, with 19 bases in between. CDR1 and CDR2 (germline): SNHLY, FYNNEI. Complete variable domain (other parts from reference TRBV2 and TRBJ1-2): EPEVTQTPSHQVTQMGQEVILRCVPISNHLYFYWYRQILGQKVEFLVSFYNNEISEKSEIFDDQFSVERPDGSNFTLKIRSTKLEDSAMYFCASKSGGGRGYGYTFGSGTRLTVV.

The chain uses TRBV6-5 and TRBJ1-3; no clear D. This CDR3 comprises 14 residues. Trimming stripped 5 bases from V and 2 bases from J, with 10 bases between. Germline V lookup: CDR1 MNHEY, CDR2 SVGAGI. The CDR3 here is CASSPRVPGNTIYF. Written as DNA, the CDR3 is TGTGCCAGCAGTCCGAGAGTTCCTGGAAACACCATATATTTT.

The chain is built from TRBV2 and TRBJ1-5; D is perhaps TRBD1 (5 bases). The CDR3 loop spans 13 amino acids. Trimming removed 11 bases at V and 7 bases at J, with 18 bases between. CDR1 SNHLY and CDR2 FYNNEI come from the germline V gene. Written as DNA, the CDR3 is TGTGCCGCGGGCGGGGGTATTAGGCAGCCCCAGCATTTT. Its translation is CAAGGGIRQPQHF.

The rearrangement uses TRBV6-1 and TRBJ2-5, with D perhaps matching TRBD1 (6 bases). The CDR3 consists of 18 residues. The germline V and J ends were trimmed by 0 bases and 6 bases, with 23 bases remaining between them. Per germline, CDR1 MNHNS and CDR2 SASEGT. CDR3 sequence (DNA): TGTGCCAGCAGTGAAGCGGAGGTGTGGTTGGGGGCTGATAAGACCCAGTACTTC. Its translation: CASSEAEVWLGADKTQYF.

The CDR3 loop is CAISGADYNEQFF. The CDR3 coding sequence is TGTGCCATCAGTGGAGCGGACTACAATGAGCAGTTCTTC. This chain connects TRBV10-3 to TRBJ2-1, with D possibly being TRBD2 (5 bases). Trimming removed 4 bases at V and 3 bases at J, with 7 bases between. The germline V gene has CDR1 ENHRY and CDR2 SYGVKD. This CDR3 has 13 amino acids.

The CDR3 loop is CASSLAGTGGLREAFF. The CDR3 region has the DNA TGTGCCAGCAGCTTGGCCGGGACAGGGGGATTGAGAGAAGCTTTCTTT. V is TRBV5-6 and J is TRBJ1-1; 11 bases map to TRBD1. Trimming removed 0 bases from V and 8 bases from J; junction bases left unmatched: 9. Germline CDR1 is SGHDT and CDR2 is YYEEEE. This CDR3 is built from 16 residues.

The chain is built from TRBV30 and TRBJ2-7; 8 bases align to TRBD1. V gave up 2 bases and J gave up 5 bases; unmatched junction bases: 8. This CDR3 contains 14 residues. Germline V gene sequence: CDR1 GTSNPN, CDR2 SVGIG (reference sequence). The CDR3 DNA is TGTGCCTGGAGTTCCGGGACAGGAGTCAACGAGCAGTACTTC. Protein: CAWSSGTGVNEQYF.

This chain connects TRBV11-2 to TRBJ2-7, with no clear D. Deletions cut 4 bases from V and 5 bases from J, with 15 bases between. The CDR3 runs 14 residues. Germline-derived CDR1 and CDR2 are SGHAT and FQNNGV. The DNA for the CDR3 is TGTGCCAGCAGCTCCCCCGCTGCCGCGGACGAGCAGTACTTC. Translating gives CASSSPAAADEQYF.

This chain connects TRBV7-9 to TRBJ2-1; TRBD2 is a possible D gene (6 bases). The germline V gene encodes CDR1 SEHNR and CDR2 FQNEAQ (reference sequence). This CDR3 comprises 14 residues. Trimming took 8 bases from V and 4 from J, leaving 15 bases between them. CDR3 sequence: CASGPGVGYNEQFF. CDR3 DNA sequence: TGTGCCAGCGGACCGGGAGTTGGGTACAATGAGCAGTTCTTC.

This clone came up a few times. DNA for the CDR3: TGTGCCAGCAGTCCTCTAGCGGGAGCATCAGATACGCAGTATTTT. Protein product: CASSPLAGASDTQYF. This chain uses TRBV6-4 with TRBJ2-3, with 10 positions matching TRBD2. CDR1 MRHNA and CDR2 SNTAGT come from the germline V gene. Trimming cost V 5 bases and J 4 bases; bases outside gene matches: 6. The CDR3 runs 15 residues.

V and J are TRBV27 and TRBJ2-7; D gene unclear. Germline lookup yields CDR1 MNHEY and CDR2 SMNVEV (reference sequence). V was trimmed by 6 bases and J by 3 bases, leaving 9 bases between them. The CDR3 spans 12 residues. CDR3 DNA sequence: TGTGCCAGCAGCCCTGGCTTCTACGAGCAGTACTTC. Translation: CASSPGFYEQYF.

This sequence joins TRBV9 and TRBJ1-5; D possibly corresponds to TRBD1 (5 bases). V gave up 0 bases and J gave up 4 bases, with 8 bases separating them. Germline CDR1 and CDR2: SGDLS and YYNGEE. This CDR3 spans 14 amino acids. CDR3 protein: CASSVVGANQPQHF. Here the CDR3 DNA reads TGTGCCAGCAGCGTAGTAGGGGCAAATCAGCCCCAGCATTTT.

V and J are TRBV6-5 and TRBJ2-1, with a tentative D call TRBD2 (6 bases). The CDR3 sequence is 15 residues long. V was trimmed by 2 bases and J by 5 bases, leaving 13 bases between them. Germline V gene lookup returns CDR1 MNHEY and CDR2 SVGAGI. The CDR3 DNA sequence: TGTGCCAGCAGTTACGTGTCTAGCGTAGACAATGAGCAGTTCTTC. Its translation is CASSYVSSVDNEQFF.

The table lists this clone with a few counts. The genes are TRBV25-1 and TRBJ2-7; 8 bases are shared with TRBD2. Germline V gives CDR1 MGHDK, CDR2 SYGVNS. The V segment lost 7 bases and the J segment 2 bases; nucleotides outside the gene matches: 13. The CDR3 runs 16 residues. DNA of the CDR3: TGTGCCAGCACCGACTCCCTAAGCGGGAGAGCCTACGAGCAGTACTTC. Protein product: CASTDSLSGRAYEQYF.

The V gene is TRBV25-1, the J gene TRBJ2-7; 10 bases align to TRBD2. V trimming: 3 bases; J trimming: 1 base; junction bases outside the gene matches: 6. The CDR3 length is 16 residues. Germline CDR1 and CDR2: MGHDK and SYGVNS. The CDR3 DNA reads as TGTGCCAGCAGTGACCCCGGACTAGCGGAATCCTACGAGCAGTACTTC. Translation: CASSDPGLAESYEQYF.

This chain joins TRBV20-1 and TRBJ1-1; D gene ambiguous. The CDR3 has 11 residues. Trimming shortened V by 6 bases and J by 8 bases, and 13 bases separated the two germline ends. The germline V gene has CDR1 DFQATT and CDR2 SNEGSKA (reference sequence). CDR3 loop: CSAPGEGEAFF. Here the CDR3 DNA reads TGCAGTGCGCCCGGGGAGGGCGAAGCTTTCTTT.

The chain recombines TRBV2 with TRBJ2-2; D not certain. The V and J ends lost 6 bases and 4 bases respectively, with 9 bases between them. This CDR3 has 13 residues. Germline-derived CDR1 and CDR2 are SNHLY and FYNNEI. CDR3 coding DNA: TGTGCCAGCAGCGTAAGACTCACCGGGGAGCTGTTTTTT. This translates into CASSVRLTGELFF.

CDR3 protein: CATSSARKGGAMGNTEAFF. The CDR3 nucleotides are TGTGCCACCAGCAGCGCCCGAAAGGGAGGGGCTATGGGGAACACTGAAGCTTTCTTT. The rearrangement uses TRBV15 and TRBJ1-1; tentatively, D is TRBD1 (5 bases). The CDR3 contains 19 residues. V gave up 3 bases and J gave up 1 base, with 24 bases separating them. Germline CDR1 is LNHNV and CDR2 is YYDKDF (reference sequence).

The chain recombines TRBV29-1 with TRBJ2-1; D not certain. Per the germline V gene, CDR1 is SQVTM and CDR2 is ANQGSEA. CDR3 length equals 11 residues. The chain's CDR3 is CGAKRNNEQFF. CDR3 nucleotide sequence: TGCGGAGCAAAACGGAACAATGAGCAGTTCTTC.